This entry lists 24 T cell receptor beta chains sequenced from one sample in a study of T cells in tuberculosis. This table comes from immunoSEQ multiplex PCR, and its TCRdb copy is limited to in-frame clones, with some not included. The sample has about 31,000 clones, about 97% seen once. The sample comprised PBMCs. Source of these receptors: a donor between 5 and 29 years old with latent tuberculosis or without tuberculosis infection.

The CDR3 nucleotides are TGTGCCAGCAGCTTAGCAGGGGCATACGAGCAGTACTTC. It encodes CASSLAGAYEQYF. The rearrangement joins TRBV7-6 to TRBJ2-7, with a possible D match to TRBD1 (5 bases). Trimming cost V 0 bases and J 4 bases, with 7 bases left between them. This CDR3 is 13 amino acids long. Germline V CDR1 and CDR2: SGHVS, FNYEAQ.

The chain couples TRBV6-5 to TRBJ1-2; D is uncertain. Deletions cut 4 bases from V and 3 bases from J, with 12 bases between. Germline V gene data show CDR1 as MNHEY and CDR2 as SVGAGI. The CDR3 contains 14 residues. The CDR3 DNA follows: TGTGCCAGCAGTTCCAGGTACCGTGACTATGGCTACACCTTC. Its translation: CASSSRYRDYGYTF.

This rearrangement joins TRBV9 to TRBJ2-7; TRBD2 might be the D (6 bases). The CDR3 extends over 14 amino acids. V was clipped by 1 base and J by 5 bases, with 13 bases between them. Germline lookup yields CDR1 SGDLS and CDR2 YYNGEE. CDR3 sequence reads: CASSVRVRGDEQYF. The CDR3 DNA follows: TGTGCCAGCAGCGTACGGGTGCGGGGCGACGAGCAGTACTTC.

Within the sample, this clone is medium-sized (0.01 to 0.1%). The chain employs TRBV7-6 and TRBJ1-2; no definite D call. V lost 1 base and J 6 bases, leaving 6 bases between the germline ends. The CDR3 length is 12 residues. The germline CDR1 and CDR2 sequences are SGHVS and FNYEAQ. The CDR3 DNA follows: TGTGCCAGCAGCTTAGGGGGAGATGGCTACACCTTC. This codes for CASSLGGDGYTF.

Only one count was recorded for this clone. The V call is TRBV2, the J call TRBJ1-2; no firm D call. Trimming took 7 bases from V and 2 from J, leaving 11 bases between them. The CDR3 runs 13 residues. From germline, CDR1 is SNHLY and CDR2 FYNNEI. CDR3: CASTLGGNYGYTF. The DNA for the CDR3 is TGTGCCAGCACCTTGGGAGGGAACTATGGCTACACCTTC.

CDR3: CASSARQFINQPQHF. The CDR3 DNA follows: TGTGCCAGCAGTGCCCGACAGTTTATTAATCAGCCCCAGCATTTT. The genes are TRBV2 and TRBJ1-5; TRBD1 is a possible D gene (5 bases). Trimming pared 4 bases from V and 4 bases from J, leaving 14 bases between. The CDR3 is 15 amino acids. Germline V gene lookup returns CDR1 SNHLY and CDR2 FYNNEI.

The genes are TRBV5-1 and TRBJ2-1; D remains unclear. Germline values: CDR1 SGHRS, CDR2 YFSETQ. CDR3 length: 15 amino acids. The V and J ends lost 5 bases and 0 bases respectively, with 12 bases between them. CDR3 in DNA: TGCGCCAGCAGTGACGACTCGAGCTCCTACAATGAGCAGTTCTTC. It translates to CASSDDSSSYNEQFF.

This clone was recorded once. CDR3 in amino acids: CASSFASGSRQFF. CDR3 nucleotide sequence: TGTGCCAGCAGTTTTGCTAGCGGGAGTCGCCAGTTCTTC. The genes are TRBV27 and TRBJ2-1, with 10 positions matching TRBD2. The germline gives CDR1 MNHEY, CDR2 SMNVEV (reference sequence). J was trimmed by 13 bases and V by 3 bases; bases with no gene match: 6. The CDR3 sequence is 13 residues long.

J is TRBJ1-5 and V is TRBV7-8, with D possibly matching TRBD1 (6 bases). The CDR3 totals 17 residues. The V end lost 1 base, the J end lost 0 bases, and 13 bases lay between the germline ends. Germline V gene sequence: CDR1 SGHVS, CDR2 FQNEAQ. This CDR3 is CASSLGGYRDSNQPQHF. Here the CDR3 DNA reads TGTGCCAGCAGCTTAGGGGGATACAGGGATAGCAATCAGCCCCAGCATTTT. The variable domain in full, with the rest retrieved from reference TRBV7-8 and TRBJ1-5, is GAGVSQSPRYKVAKRGQDVALRCDPISGHVSLFWYQQALGQGPEFLTYFQNEAQLDKSGLPSDRFFAERPEGSVSTLKIQRTQQEDSAVYLCASSLGGYRDSNQPQHFGDGTRLSIL.

The genes are TRBV5-4 and TRBJ2-1; TRBD2 aligns across 11 bases. V trimming: 4 bases; J trimming: 8 bases; junction bases outside the gene matches: 11. The CDR3 totals 16 residues. CDR1 and CDR2 from the germline V gene are SGHNT and YYREEE (reference sequence). CDR3 sequence reads: CASSPSTSGNRYEQFF. The CDR3, as DNA: TGTGCCAGCAGCCCATCGACTAGCGGGAATAGGTATGAGCAGTTCTTC.

V is TRBV6-6 and J is TRBJ1-4; 8 nucleotides line up with TRBD1. The CDR3 spans 14 residues. The junction had 8 bases not matched to a gene; V was cut back by 6 bases and J by 8 bases. CDR1 MNHNY and CDR2 SVGAGI come from the germline V gene (reference sequence). This CDR3 reads CASRSGQGWEKLFF. The CDR3 DNA is TGTGCCAGCAGAAGCGGACAGGGATGGGAAAAACTGTTTTTT.

The table lists this clone with a few counts. The chain uses TRBV7-6 and TRBJ1-1; D gene unclear. Germline CDR1 reads SGHVS; CDR2 reads FNYEAQ. The V end was cut by 0 bases, the J end by 11 bases, with 10 bases between. This CDR3 is 12 amino acids long. The CDR3 nucleotides are TGTGCCAGCAGCTTAGCTGTCGTTGAGGCTTTCTTT. Translating gives CASSLAVVEAFF.

J is TRBJ2-3 and V is TRBV5-1; tentatively, D is TRBD1 (6 bases). This CDR3 contains 13 residues. Trimming removed 2 bases at V and 6 bases at J, with 10 bases between. Germline V gene lookup returns CDR1 SGHRS and CDR2 YFSETQ. CDR3 amino acids: CASSFWGRDTQYF. The CDR3 nucleotides read TGCGCCAGCAGCTTCTGGGGGCGCGATACGCAGTATTTT.

The chain combines TRBV5-6 with TRBJ2-7; 8 nucleotides match TRBD2. CDR3 length: 16 amino acids. Germline V lookup: CDR1 SGHDT, CDR2 YYEEEE. Losses at the gene ends were 0 bases for V and 0 bases for J; bases not matched to a gene: 5. CDR3 DNA sequence: TGTGCCAGCAGCTTGGTGGCGGGAGGTAGCTCCTACGAGCAGTACTTC. Its protein is CASSLVAGGSSYEQYF.

This chain connects TRBV2 to TRBJ1-1, with D maybe TRBD1 (6 bases). V lost 4 bases, J lost 3 bases, and 12 bases lay in between. The CDR3 runs to 14 residues. Germline V gives CDR1 SNHLY, CDR2 FYNNEI. DNA of the CDR3: TGTGCCAGCAGTGCCATACAGGGATACACTGAAGCTTTCTTT. Translated: CASSAIQGYTEAFF. Filled out from reference TRBV2 and TRBJ1-1, the complete variable domain reads EPEVTQTPSHQVTQMGQEVILRCVPISNHLYFYWYRQILGQKVEFLVSFYNNEISEKSEIFDDQFSVERPDGSNFTLKIRSTKLEDSAMYFCASSAIQGYTEAFFGQGTRLTVV.

V and J are TRBV11-3 and TRBJ2-3, with D possibly matching TRBD2 (5 bases). This CDR3 comprises 16 residues. V lost 4 bases and J lost 4, with 18 bases in between. Germline CDR1 SGHNT, CDR2 YENEEA. CDR3 in DNA: TGTGCCAGCAGCTCTGGAGGTGGACCGGTCGCAGATACGCAGTATTTT. Its translation is CASSSGGGPVADTQYF.

The gene calls are TRBV30 and TRBJ1-3; no firm D call. The V gene lost 4 bases and the J gene lost 0 bases, with 22 bases spanning the gap. Germline V gene data show CDR1 as GTSNPN and CDR2 as SVGIG (reference sequence). The CDR3 contains 18 residues. CDR3 DNA sequence: TGTGCCTGGACCTATTCCGCTCTGGACTGCTGCTCTGGAAACACCATATATTTT. Residues: CAWTYSALDCCSGNTIYF.

This chain links TRBV27 with TRBJ1-2; 9 nucleotides match TRBD1. This CDR3 contains 17 residues. Germline V gives CDR1 MNHEY, CDR2 SMNVEV (reference sequence). The J segment lost 5 bases and the V segment lost 3 bases, leaving 13 bases of the junction unmatched. CDR3 sequence: CASSFSYTGGSSYGYTF. CDR3 DNA: TGTGCCAGCAGTTTTTCTTACACAGGGGGCAGTAGTTATGGCTACACCTTC.

The gene calls are TRBV19 and TRBJ1-5, with a weak D call TRBD1 (6 bases). From germline, CDR1 is LNHDA and CDR2 SQIVND (reference sequence). V lost 1 base and J 4 bases, leaving 8 bases between the germline ends. The CDR3 length is 14 residues. CDR3 sequence reads: CASSIVQGNQPQHF. CDR3 coding DNA: TGTGCCAGTAGTATAGTTCAGGGGAATCAGCCCCAGCATTTT.

The chain employs TRBV6-5 and TRBJ1-1; possible D gene TRBD1, 5 bases. The CDR3 is made up of 14 amino acids. Per germline, CDR1 MNHEY and CDR2 SVGAGI. V was shortened by 6 bases and J by 1 base, with 12 bases between the two germline ends. As DNA, the CDR3 is TGTGCCAGCAGCCCCCCGACAGCGAACACTGAAGCTTTCTTT. As protein: CASSPPTANTEAFF.

This rearrangement joins TRBV12-5 to TRBJ2-1; TRBD2 might be the D (6 bases). V dropped 3 bases and J dropped 4 bases, with 7 bases sitting between them. The CDR3 is 13 residues long. CDR1 and CDR2 from the germline V gene are LGHNT and FRNRAP. The DNA of the CDR3 is TGTGCTAGTGGTTTCGGGGGTTACAATGAGCAGTTCTTC. Translation gives CASGFGGYNEQFF.

The rearrangement uses TRBV25-1 and TRBJ2-1, with 7 bases lining up with TRBD2. V shed 8 bases and J 0 bases; nucleotides not matched to a gene: 7. CDR3 length: 15 amino acids. Germline values: CDR1 MGHDK, CDR2 SYGVNS. The CDR3 is CASCRLACSYNEQFF. For the CDR3, the DNA is TGTGCCAGCTGTCGACTAGCCTGCTCCTACAATGAGCAGTTCTTC.

The V and J genes are TRBV18 and TRBJ2-3, with D maybe TRBD2 (5 bases). Germline CDR1 reads KGHSH; CDR2 reads LQKENI. The CDR3 covers 14 residues. The V and J ends lost 4 bases and 1 base respectively, with 9 bases between them. The CDR3 DNA is TGTGCCAGCTCACAGGCAGCGGGCACAGATACGCAGTATTTT. Its translation: CASSQAAGTDTQYF.

The rearrangement links TRBV2 to TRBJ1-2, with unresolved D. From germline, CDR1 is SNHLY and CDR2 FYNNEI. The CDR3 runs to 14 residues. V lost 2 bases and J lost 5, with 12 bases in between. The CDR3 loop reads CASSERSDTYGYTF. The CDR3 DNA sequence: TGTGCCAGCAGTGAAAGATCCGATACTTATGGCTACACCTTC.